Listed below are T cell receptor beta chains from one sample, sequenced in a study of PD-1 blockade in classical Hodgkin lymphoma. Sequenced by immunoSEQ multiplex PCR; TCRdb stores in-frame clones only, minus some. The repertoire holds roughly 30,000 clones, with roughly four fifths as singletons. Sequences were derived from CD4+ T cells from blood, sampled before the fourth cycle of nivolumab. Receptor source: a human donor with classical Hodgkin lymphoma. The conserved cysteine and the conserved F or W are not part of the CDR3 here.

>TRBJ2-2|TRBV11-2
ASSSKQGIGGELF
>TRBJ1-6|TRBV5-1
ASSLESSSYNSPLH
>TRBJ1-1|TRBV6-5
ASSYLGRSTEAF
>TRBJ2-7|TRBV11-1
ASSRSGAYGGEQY
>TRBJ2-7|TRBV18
ASSPDRGPYEQY
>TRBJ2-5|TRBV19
ASSFRTDWTQY
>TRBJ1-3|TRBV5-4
ASSLAKAGGNTIY
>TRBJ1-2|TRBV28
ASRRGTNYGYT
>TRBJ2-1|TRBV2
ASSEFRSSYNEQF
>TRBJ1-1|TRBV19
ASRARGNTEAF
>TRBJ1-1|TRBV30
AWSVGLTSGQGGTEAF
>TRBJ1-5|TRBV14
ASSQGYNQPQH
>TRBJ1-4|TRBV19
ASSLGGHEKLF
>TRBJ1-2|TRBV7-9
ASSIGTGFGYT
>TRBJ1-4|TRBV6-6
ASSYWGTVFNEKLF
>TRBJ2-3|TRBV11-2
ASSKKTGASTDTQY
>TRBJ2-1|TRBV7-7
ASSPLGLGNEQF
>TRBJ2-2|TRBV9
ASSTKLEQVGANTGELF
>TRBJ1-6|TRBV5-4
ASSFHRAPDTPLH
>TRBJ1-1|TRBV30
AWIPGQGTEAF
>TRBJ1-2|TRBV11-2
ASSLPRVGGNYGYT
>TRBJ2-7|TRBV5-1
ASSLDPGGEEQY
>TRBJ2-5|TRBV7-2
ASSLGWTETQY
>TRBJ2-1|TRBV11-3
ASSQLAGAVHEQF
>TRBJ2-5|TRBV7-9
ASSWDVLETQY
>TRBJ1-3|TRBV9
ASSAGTGDENTIY
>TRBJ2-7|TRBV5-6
ASMVRGQGEQY
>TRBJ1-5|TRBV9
ASSVGQESQPQH
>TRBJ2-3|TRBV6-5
ASSLGTGGTDTQY
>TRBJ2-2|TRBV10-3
AIKRTGMNTGELF
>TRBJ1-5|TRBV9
ASSVQAGNQPQH
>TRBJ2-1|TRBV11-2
ASSAQGRRNDEQF
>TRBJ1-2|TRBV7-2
ASSLPTGGAYGYT
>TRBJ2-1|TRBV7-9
ASSTQGGQF
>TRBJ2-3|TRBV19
ASSSLAGGQADTQY
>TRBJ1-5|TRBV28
ASRREIRGREPQH
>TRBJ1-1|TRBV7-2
ASTLADGRNTEAF
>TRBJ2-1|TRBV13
ASSLGTSPYNEQF
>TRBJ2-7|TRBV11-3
ASKPPTGGLEQY
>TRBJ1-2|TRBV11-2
ASSTGRDRALYGYT
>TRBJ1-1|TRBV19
ASSTDRAYTEAF
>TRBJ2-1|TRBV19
ASSQTAYSYNEQF
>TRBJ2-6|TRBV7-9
ASSRWASALSGANVLT
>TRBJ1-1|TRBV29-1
SVSPRLNVNTEAF
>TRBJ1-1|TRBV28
ASSPAGGGPLVNTEAF
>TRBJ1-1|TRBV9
ASSPRHMNTEAF
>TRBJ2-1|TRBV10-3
AISESGQPSYNEQF
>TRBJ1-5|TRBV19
ASRFRDPRDNQPQH
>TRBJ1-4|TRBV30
AWTGMRTNEKLF
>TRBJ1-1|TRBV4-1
ASSHPGQKPEAF
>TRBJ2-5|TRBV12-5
ASGLDGSGGQETQY
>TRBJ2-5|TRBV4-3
ASSRKGGGQETQY
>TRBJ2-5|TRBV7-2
ASSETRETQY
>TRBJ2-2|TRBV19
ATREGNTGELF
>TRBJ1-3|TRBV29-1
SAGGSSGNTIY
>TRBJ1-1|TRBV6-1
ASRGQPNTEAF
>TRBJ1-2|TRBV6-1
ASTPELSYGYT
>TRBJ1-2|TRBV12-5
ASGIGPSVGGPSNYGYT
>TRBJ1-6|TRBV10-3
AISEGGRGDSPLH